These 25 T cell receptor beta chains originate from one sample sequenced in a study of metastatic and nonmetastatic thyroid tumors. TCRdb re-called the PCR reads with MiXCR. This table holds 9,500 to 15,000 clones, 21% found once. Prior to thyroid surgery, none of the patients had received any treatment. Sequenced input: adjacent normal tissue. The origin of the receptors is a female donor with papillary thyroid cancer or a benign thyroid nodule (not recorded which). Some clones in this sample may be carry-over from other donors' samples.

The V gene is TRBV7-2, the J gene TRBJ2-7, with D hard to call. The V gene's germline CDR1 is SGHTA and CDR2 FQGNSA. V was cut by 5 bases and J by 3 bases, with 14 bases left in between. The CDR3 has 14 residues. DNA for the CDR3: TGTGCCAGCAGCCACGCACCTGTTGGCTACGAGCAGTACGTC. The encoded protein is CASSHAPVGYEQYV.

This clone has a count of ten or more. This specimen includes other DNA sequences encoding the same CDR3. The rearrangement uses TRBV5-1 and TRBJ2-3; 7 nucleotides line up with TRBD1. The J segment lost 2 bases and the V segment lost 5 bases, leaving 8 bases of the junction unmatched. From germline, CDR1 is SGHRS and CDR2 YFSETQ. This CDR3 is built from 15 residues. The CDR3 DNA is TGCGCCAGCAGACGGGGACAGCCCGACACAGATACGCAGTATTTT. Translated: CASRRGQPDTDTQYF.

Within the sample, this clone is medium-sized (0.01 to 0.1%). The genes are TRBV6-1 and TRBJ1-2, with D possibly being TRBD1 (6 bases). This CDR3 is built from 12 residues. Germline-derived CDR1 and CDR2 are MNHNS and SASEGT. V lost 1 base, J lost 9 bases, and 9 bases lay in between. The chain's CDR3 is CASSEGGGSYTF. As DNA, the CDR3 is TGTGCCAGCAGTGAAGGGGGGGGCAGCTACACCTTC.

V and J are TRBV28 and TRBJ2-7; D is unclear. Looked up from germline, CDR1 is MDHEN and CDR2 is SYDVKM. V lost 6 bases to trimming and J lost 8 bases, with 17 bases between them. CDR3 length: 13 residues. The chain's CDR3 is CASRAVLEGKQYF. The CDR3 nucleotides are TGTGCCAGCAGGGCGGTACTTGAAGGGAAGCAGTACTTC.

This clone was counted many times. The chain couples TRBV30 to TRBJ2-4; D might be TRBD1 (5 bases). The CDR3 is made up of 19 amino acids. In germline, CDR1 is GTSNPN, CDR2 SVGIG (reference sequence). V dropped 1 base and J dropped 1 base, with 23 bases sitting between them. The CDR3 region is CAWSGVLGMGLRAKNIQYF. CDR3 bases: TGTGCCTGGAGTGGGGTTTTAGGCATGGGGCTTAGGGCCAAAAACATTCAGTACTTC.

The table lists this clone with many counts. The genes are TRBV3-1 and TRBJ2-5, with unresolved D. V lost 0 bases to trimming and J lost 6 bases, with 17 bases between them. Germline V lookup: CDR1 LGHDT, CDR2 YNNKEL (reference sequence). The CDR3 loop spans 16 amino acids. The CDR3 nucleotides are TGTGCCAGCAGCCAAGAAGGAAGGGTAGCTGTTCAGACCCAGTACTTC. It is translated as CASSQEGRVAVQTQYF.

This clone occurred many times. The chain combines TRBV29-1 with TRBJ2-1, with TRBD2 matching over 7 bases. The CDR3 extends over 9 amino acids. Germline CDR1 reads SQVTM; CDR2 reads ANQGSEA. The ends lost 6 bases at V and 10 bases at J; junction bases unmatched: 0. The DNA for the CDR3 is TGCAGCGTGGGGGGGGAGCAGTTCTTC. Translating it yields CSVGGEQFF.

This clone was detected many times. The chain joins TRBV20-1 to TRBJ2-1; D gene ambiguous. With 6 bases removed from V and 4 bases from J, the gap between germline ends came to 19 bases. The CDR3 loop spans 15 amino acids. Germline V lookup: CDR1 DFQATT, CDR2 SNEGSKA (reference sequence). CDR3 in amino acids: CSAVVGSQMYNEQFF. In DNA, the CDR3 is TGCAGTGCCGTTGTGGGCTCGCAAATGTACAATGAGCAGTTCTTC.

The table lists this clone with many counts. The chain recombines TRBV10-1 with TRBJ2-3; perhaps TRBD2 as D (6 bases). CDR1 and CDR2 from the germline V gene are WNHNN and SYGVQD (reference sequence). The CDR3 runs 14 residues. V lost 2 bases and J 4 bases, leaving 10 bases between the germline ends. CDR3 in DNA: TGCGCCAGCAGTGAGGGGACTGGCGCAGATACGCAGTATTTT. Encoded protein: CASSEGTGADTQYF.

This clone appeared a few times. The genes are TRBV6-2 or TRBV6-3 and TRBJ1-2; D is perhaps TRBD1 (5 bases). CDR3 length equals 14 residues. CDR1 MNHEY and CDR2 SVGEGT come from the germline V gene. V was clipped by 6 bases and J by 6 bases, with 17 bases between them. The DNA for the CDR3 is TGTGCCAGCAGCCGGACAACCAGTGGCGATGGCTACACCTTC. Its protein product is CASSRTTSGDGYTF.

This clone has a handful of counts. The rearrangement links TRBV28 to TRBJ2-7; D is possibly TRBD1 (5 bases). Germline V gives CDR1 MDHEN, CDR2 SYDVKM. There are 14 residues in the CDR3. The germline V and J ends were trimmed by 9 bases and 3 bases, with 18 bases remaining between them. In DNA form, the CDR3 reads TGTGCCAGTAGCCTCAACCAGGGATACTACGAGCAGTACTTC. It codes for CASSLNQGYYEQYF.

The chain couples TRBV3-1 to TRBJ2-4; possibly TRBD2 for D (6 bases). The DNA end is a closer match to TRBJ2-1, so the J assignment may be wrong. The germline gives CDR1 LGHDT, CDR2 YNNKEL (reference sequence). The length of the CDR3 is 17 residues. The CDR3 nucleotides read TGTGCCAGCAGCCATCCCGGCGGGGCAGCTTTCTACAATGAGCAGTTCTTC. Translation: CASSHPGGAAFYNEQFF.

This clone was detected a few times. The V call is TRBV28, the J call TRBJ2-1, with D perhaps TRBD1 (5 bases). Trimming stripped 5 bases from V and 5 bases from J, with 16 bases between. This CDR3 contains 15 residues. Looked up from germline, CDR1 is MDHEN and CDR2 is SYDVKM. CDR3 loop: CASSPDMGRNNEQFF. CDR3 DNA: TGTGCCAGCAGTCCCGACATGGGGCGGAACAATGAGCAGTTCTTC.

CDR3 nucleotide sequence: TGCAGTGCTCCCCCTCGGACTCCTAGGAGGGACATTCAGTACTTC. It codes for CSAPPRTPRRDIQYF. The V call is TRBV20-1, the J call TRBJ2-4; TRBD2 might be the D (6 bases). The CDR3 loop spans 15 amino acids. V shed 5 bases and J shed 8 bases, with 22 bases lying between them. CDR1 DFQATT and CDR2 SNEGSKA come from the germline V gene (reference sequence).

This sequence joins TRBV6-1 and TRBJ1-3, with unresolved D. Trimming stripped 5 bases from V and 0 bases from J, with 14 bases between. Germline V gives CDR1 MNHNS, CDR2 SASEGT. CDR3 size: 16 residues. The CDR3 coding sequence is TGTGCCAGCAGTTTGACCCGGCTTAGCTCTGGAAACACCATATATTTT. Protein product: CASSLTRLSSGNTIYF.

Regarding this clone: Germline and junction disagree at one end, which may indicate a read error. The V gene is TRBV11-2, the J gene TRBJ1-1, with 7 bases that match TRBD1. The CDR3 has 15 amino acids. Germline V lookup: CDR1 SGHAT, CDR2 FQNNGV. The CDR3 loop is CASILEGQVITEAFF. DNA for the CDR3: TGTGCCAGCATCTTAGAAGGACAGGTGATCACTGAAGCTTTCTTT.

This clone turned up a few times. The genes are TRBV9 and TRBJ2-7, with D maybe TRBD2 (6 bases). The V and J ends lost 3 bases and 0 bases respectively, with 13 bases between them. This CDR3 has 15 residues. Per the germline V gene, CDR1 is SGDLS and CDR2 is YYNGEE. The CDR3 reads CASSGSVGGSYEQYF. The CDR3 coding sequence is TGTGCCAGCAGCGGTAGTGTGGGGGGCTCCTACGAGCAGTACTTC.

By frequency in the sample, this clone is medium-sized. The chain links TRBV6-2 or TRBV6-3 to TRBJ2-7, with 9 bases that match TRBD1. The CDR3 totals 13 residues. Germline-derived CDR1 and CDR2 are MNHEY and SVGEGT. V lost 2 bases to trimming and J lost 5 bases; unmatched junction nucleotides: 1. CDR3 nucleotides: TGTGCCAGCAGTTACGGGACAGGGAACGAGCAGTACTTC. This translates into CASSYGTGNEQYF.

On this clone: The same CDR3 arises from other DNA sequences in this sample as well. The rearrangement uses TRBV12-3 or TRBV12-4 and TRBJ1-5; D gene ambiguous. This CDR3 is built from 16 residues. V was clipped by 6 bases and J by 7 bases, with 22 bases between them. CDR3 in amino acids: CASSKTPTGWGQPQHF. The CDR3 nucleotides are TGTGCCAGCAGCAAAACGCCTACGGGGTGGGGACAGCCCCAGCATTTT.

This chain joins TRBV24-1 and TRBJ1-1; TRBD1 agrees at 7 bases. CDR3 size: 13 residues. Germline loops: CDR1 KGHDR, CDR2 SFDVKD. With V trimmed by 8 bases and J by 3 bases, 5 bases remained unmatched. The CDR3 DNA sequence: TGTGCCACCAACGACGACAGGGACACTGAAGCTTTCTTT. Its translation is CATNDDRDTEAFF.

This clone was found a few times. This chain links TRBV6-9 with TRBJ1-3; the D is unclear. Germline V gene data show CDR1 as MNHGY and CDR2 as SVAAGI. The V end lost 7 bases, the J end lost 4 bases, and 8 bases lay between the germline ends. The CDR3 contains 12 residues. CDR3 region: CASKLEGNTIYF. DNA of the CDR3: TGTGCCAGCAAGTTAGAGGGAAACACCATATATTTT.

Comments on this clone: Since no conserved phenylalanine or tryptophan closes the CDR3, a read error is the likely cause. The chain couples TRBV19 to TRBJ1-6; tentatively, D is TRBD1 (5 bases). Germline CDR1 is LNHDA and CDR2 is SQIVND (reference sequence). The CDR3 consists of 15 residues. The ends were cut back, 8 bases at V and 0 bases at J, with 11 bases in the middle. The CDR3 nucleotides read TGTGCCAGTCTGCCAGGGAGCTCCTATAATTCACCCCTCCACTCT. This codes for CASLPGSSYNSPLHS.

This clone has ten or more counts. J is TRBJ2-7 and V is TRBV4-3; TRBD1 or TRBD2 may be the D gene (5 bases each). Trimming stripped 0 bases from V and 3 bases from J, with 12 bases between. This CDR3 has 15 residues. Germline-derived CDR1 and CDR2 are LGHNA and YSLEER. CDR3 loop: CASSQDPGQGYEQYF. The DNA for the CDR3 is TGCGCCAGCAGCCAAGACCCGGGGCAGGGCTACGAGCAGTACTTC.

In this sample, this clone turned up many times. The chain couples TRBV18 to TRBJ1-1, with D perhaps TRBD1 (5 bases). Trimming removed 3 bases at V and 0 bases at J, with 17 bases between. Germline lookup yields CDR1 KGHSH and CDR2 LQKENI. The CDR3 runs 17 residues. The CDR3 sequence: CASSPPLSGGMNTEAFF. CDR3 coding DNA: TGTGCCAGCTCACCTCCACTAAGCGGGGGAATGAACACTGAAGCTTTCTTT.

V usage is TRBV5-1 and J usage is TRBJ1-1; 7 bases fit TRBD1. The V and J ends lost 4 bases and 1 base, in that order; junction bases with no gene match: 7. In germline, CDR1 is SGHRS, CDR2 YFSETQ. This CDR3 has 15 residues. This CDR3 reads CASSPRGRTNTEAFF. CDR3 in DNA: TGCGCCAGCAGCCCAAGGGGGCGGACGAACACTGAAGCTTTCTTT.